The entry below describes one T cell receptor beta chain. The antigen this receptor binds is unknown. Base qualities are missing; no much larger clone stands one base away. After removal of 4 bases from V and 5 bases from J, the junction retains 7 bases not matched to a gene. The CDR3 has 15 amino acids, counting the end cysteine and phenylalanine. Only CDR3 DNA is held: 45 bases, read in frame from base 1. CDR1 and CDR2 are drawn from the germline V gene: SGHDT, YYEEEE. This record belongs to a study of T cell responses to AZD1222 COVID-19 vaccine (dated by TCRdb to about 2021). Regarding the complete study: TCR sequencing covered approximately 230 trial participants: roughly 200 given two doses of AZD1222 and 26 given two doses of MenACWY control vaccine. Trial participants were enrolled into age subgroups of 18-55, 56-69 and 70-plus years, which contained around 140, 26 and 57 TCR-sequenced participants, respectively. Overall study results and their limits: Epitopes outside the regions mutated in the B.1.351 and B.1.1.7 variants were reportedly recognized by nearly half of the unique spike-specific TCRs. After two AZD1222 doses, both the breadth and the depth of spike-specific TCRs were significantly higher than at day 0 and than in MenACWY recipients. The 56-69-year group was small, and its depth increase did not reach significance, likely because of low power. Most participants were white British and females outnumbered males, and the authors suggested that clonal diversity may have been underestimated. Only six AZD1222 recipients were SARS-CoV-2 seropositive at baseline, limiting conclusions about previously exposed vaccinees. CD4 TCRs associated with the vaccine covered the entire spike protein, and the dominant responses were in regions 160-218 and 743-854. No day 14 peak-response samples were available, so repertoires were characterized only after the peak T cell response.

The CDR3 regions of human TCRbeta chains were analyzed by immunosequencing. The study's processing was this. TCRs in the repertoires were matched against a reference library of SARS-CoV-2-specific TCRs that had been generated with the MIRA antigen-specificity platform. Breadth meant the fraction of unique TCRs that were SARS-CoV-2-associated, whereas depth meant the fraction of total T cells that were SARS-CoV-2-associated. Each spike-specific TCR was assigned to its reactive spike region and to a CD4 or CD8 class using the MIRA data. Log10-transformed breadth and depth values were compared by one-way ANOVA with Sidak's multiple comparisons tests. The table comes from immuneACCESS by way of TCRdb, which keeps in-frame sequences with V and J called. Part of the clones is missing from these tables; in studies checked, under half for an unresolved V gene and the rest for unknown reasons. V, J and clone size derive from that table, while D and trimming were established from the DNA sequence. A total of more than 140,000 clones appear in this sample, more than 70% of them only once. Roughly 3.5% of the sample rests with the top ten.

The sample's time point, from its label and the paper: baseline before first vaccination. This sample's treatment or condition label indicates: meningococcal conjugate vaccine given as trial control. Samples from vaccinated people were obtained from the UK trials COV001 and COV002, which included a single-blind randomized controlled phase 2/3 trial of AZD1222 (ChAdOx1 nCoV-19) in healthy adults. For TCRbeta chain sequencing, PBMC samples were collected from trial participants at day 0 and at day 28 after the second dose. This TCR came from an adult in good health. The sample here was peripheral blood, taken on day 0 of MenACWY control vaccination. The chain is made from TRBV5-6 and TRBJ2-5, and TRBD2 matches 11 of the central bases. CDR3 sequence: CASSGPGLAVETQYF. The base sequence is TGTGCCAGCAGCGGGCCGGGACTAGCGGTTGAGACCCAGTACTTC. When the CDR3 is completed using the reference TRBV5-6 and TRBJ2-5 genes on either side, the full variable domain is DAGVTQSPTHLIKTRGQQVTLRCSPKSGHDTVSWYQQALGQGPQFIFQYYEEEERQRGNFPDRFSGHQFPNYSSELNVNALLLGDSALYLCASSGPGLAVETQYFGPGTRLLVL.